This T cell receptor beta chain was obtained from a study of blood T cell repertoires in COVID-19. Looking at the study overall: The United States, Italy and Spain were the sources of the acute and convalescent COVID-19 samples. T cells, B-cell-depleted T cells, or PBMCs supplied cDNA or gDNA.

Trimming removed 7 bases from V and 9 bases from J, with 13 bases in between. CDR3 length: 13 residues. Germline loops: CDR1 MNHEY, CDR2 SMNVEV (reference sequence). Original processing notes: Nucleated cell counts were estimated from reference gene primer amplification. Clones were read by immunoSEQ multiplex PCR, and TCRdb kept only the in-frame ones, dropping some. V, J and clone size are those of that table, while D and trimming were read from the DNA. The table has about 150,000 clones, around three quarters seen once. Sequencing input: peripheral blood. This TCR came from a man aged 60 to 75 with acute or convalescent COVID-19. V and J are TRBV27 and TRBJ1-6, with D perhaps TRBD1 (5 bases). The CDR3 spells CASTEQVGSPLHF. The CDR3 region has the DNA TGTGCCAGCACGGAACAGGTCGGTTCACCCCTCCACTTT.